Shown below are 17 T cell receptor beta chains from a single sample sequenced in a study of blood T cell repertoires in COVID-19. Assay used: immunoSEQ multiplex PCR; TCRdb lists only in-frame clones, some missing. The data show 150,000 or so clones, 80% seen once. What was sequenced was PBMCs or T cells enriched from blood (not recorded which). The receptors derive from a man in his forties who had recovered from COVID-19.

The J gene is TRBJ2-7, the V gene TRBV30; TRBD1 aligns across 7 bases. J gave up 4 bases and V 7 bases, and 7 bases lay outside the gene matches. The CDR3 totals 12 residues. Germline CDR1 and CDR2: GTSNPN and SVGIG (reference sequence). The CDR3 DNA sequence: TGTGCCTCTTCCGGGACAGCGTACGAGCAGTACGTC. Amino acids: CASSGTAYEQYV.

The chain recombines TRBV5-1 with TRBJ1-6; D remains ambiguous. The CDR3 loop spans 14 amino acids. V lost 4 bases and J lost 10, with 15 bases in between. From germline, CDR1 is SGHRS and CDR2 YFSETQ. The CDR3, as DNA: TGCGCCAGCAGCCCCGATTGGGAGGGCTCACCCCTCCACTTT. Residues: CASSPDWEGSPLHF.

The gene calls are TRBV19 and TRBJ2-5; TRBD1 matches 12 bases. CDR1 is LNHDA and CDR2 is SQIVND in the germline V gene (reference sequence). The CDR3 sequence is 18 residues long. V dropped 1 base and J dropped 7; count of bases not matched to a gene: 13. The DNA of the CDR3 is TGTGCCAGTAGTATAGGCTCCGGGACAGGGGGCCCCTTAACGACCCAGTACTTC. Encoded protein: CASSIGSGTGGPLTTQYF.

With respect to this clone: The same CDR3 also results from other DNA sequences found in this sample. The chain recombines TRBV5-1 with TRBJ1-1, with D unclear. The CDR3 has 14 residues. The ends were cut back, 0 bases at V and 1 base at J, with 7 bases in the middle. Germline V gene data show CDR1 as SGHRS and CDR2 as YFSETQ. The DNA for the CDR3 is TGCGCCAGCAGCTTGGCCCGGGGGAACACTGAAGCTTTCTTT. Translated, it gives CASSLARGNTEAFF.

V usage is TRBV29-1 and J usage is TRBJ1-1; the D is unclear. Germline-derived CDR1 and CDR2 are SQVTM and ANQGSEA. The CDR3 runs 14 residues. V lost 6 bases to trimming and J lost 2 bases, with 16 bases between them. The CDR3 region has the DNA TGCAGCGTAAAGCTTTTCGAGGGCAACACTGAAGCTTTCTTT. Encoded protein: CSVKLFEGNTEAFF.

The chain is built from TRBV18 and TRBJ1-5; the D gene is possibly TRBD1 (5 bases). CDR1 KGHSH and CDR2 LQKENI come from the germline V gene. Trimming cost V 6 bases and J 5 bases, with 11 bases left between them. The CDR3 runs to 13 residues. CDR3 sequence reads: CASSEGQDQPQHF. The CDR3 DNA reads TGTGCCAGCTCGGAGGGGCAGGATCAGCCCCAGCATTTT.

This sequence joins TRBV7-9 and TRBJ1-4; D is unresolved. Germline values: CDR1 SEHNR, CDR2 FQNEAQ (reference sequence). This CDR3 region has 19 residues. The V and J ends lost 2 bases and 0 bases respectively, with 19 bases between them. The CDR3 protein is CASSLQMGEIGSTNEKLFF. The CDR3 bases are TGTGCCAGCAGCTTACAGATGGGCGAAATTGGATCAACTAATGAAAAACTGTTTTTT.

CDR3 sequence (DNA): TGTGCCAGCATCCCAGGGGTGACCCAGTACTTC. Translated: CASIPGVTQYF. This rearrangement joins TRBV28 to TRBJ2-5; a possible D gene is TRBD1 (6 bases). Germline CDR1 reads MDHEN; CDR2 reads SYDVKM. This CDR3 comprises 11 residues. Trimming cost V 7 bases and J 7 bases, with 10 bases left between them.

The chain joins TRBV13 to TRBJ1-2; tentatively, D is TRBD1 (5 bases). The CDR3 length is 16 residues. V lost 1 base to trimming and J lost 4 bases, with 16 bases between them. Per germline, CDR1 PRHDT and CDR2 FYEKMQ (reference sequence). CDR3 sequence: CASSLDGGMSVYGYTF. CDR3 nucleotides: TGTGCCAGCAGCTTAGACGGGGGGATGAGTGTCTATGGCTACACCTTC.

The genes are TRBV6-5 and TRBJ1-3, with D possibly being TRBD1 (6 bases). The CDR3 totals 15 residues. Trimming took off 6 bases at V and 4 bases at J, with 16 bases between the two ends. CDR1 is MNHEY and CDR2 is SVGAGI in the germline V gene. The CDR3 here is CASRATGYSGNTIYF. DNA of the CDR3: TGTGCCAGCAGAGCAACAGGGTATTCAGGAAACACCATATATTTT.

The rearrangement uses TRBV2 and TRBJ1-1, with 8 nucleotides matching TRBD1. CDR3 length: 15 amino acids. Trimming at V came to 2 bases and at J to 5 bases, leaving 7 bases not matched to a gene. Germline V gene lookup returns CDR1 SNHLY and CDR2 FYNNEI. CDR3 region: CASSEQGADGTEAFF. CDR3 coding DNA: TGTGCCAGCAGTGAACAGGGGGCTGACGGGACTGAAGCTTTCTTT.

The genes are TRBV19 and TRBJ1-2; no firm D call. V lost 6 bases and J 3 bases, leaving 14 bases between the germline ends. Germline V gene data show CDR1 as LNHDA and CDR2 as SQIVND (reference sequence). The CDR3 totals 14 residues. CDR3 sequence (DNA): TGTGCCAGTAGGTTCCACACCTCCGACTATGGCTACACCTTC. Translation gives CASRFHTSDYGYTF.

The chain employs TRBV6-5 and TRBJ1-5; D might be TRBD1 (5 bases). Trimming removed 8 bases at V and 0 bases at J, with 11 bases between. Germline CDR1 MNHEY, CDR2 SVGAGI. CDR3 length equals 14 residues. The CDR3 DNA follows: TGTGCCAGCGATCCAGGGATTAGCAATCAGCCCCAGCATTTT. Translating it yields CASDPGISNQPQHF.

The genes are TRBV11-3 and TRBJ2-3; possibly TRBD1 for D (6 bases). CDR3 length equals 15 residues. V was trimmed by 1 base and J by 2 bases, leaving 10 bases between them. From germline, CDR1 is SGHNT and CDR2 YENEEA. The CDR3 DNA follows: TGTGCCAGCAGCTTAGGGTGGGGGCCCACAGATACGCAGTATTTT. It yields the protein CASSLGWGPTDTQYF.

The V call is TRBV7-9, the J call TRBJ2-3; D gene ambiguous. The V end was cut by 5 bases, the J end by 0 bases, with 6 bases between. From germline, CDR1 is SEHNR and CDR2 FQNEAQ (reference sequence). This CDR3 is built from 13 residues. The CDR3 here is CASSLPSTDTQYF. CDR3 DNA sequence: TGTGCCAGCAGCCTCCCTAGCACAGATACGCAGTATTTT.

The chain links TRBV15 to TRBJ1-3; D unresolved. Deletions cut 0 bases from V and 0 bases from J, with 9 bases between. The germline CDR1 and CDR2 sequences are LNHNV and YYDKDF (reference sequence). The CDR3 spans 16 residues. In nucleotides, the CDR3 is TGTGCCACCAGCAGAGATACAGCACTCTCTGGAAACACCATATATTTT. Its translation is CATSRDTALSGNTIYF.

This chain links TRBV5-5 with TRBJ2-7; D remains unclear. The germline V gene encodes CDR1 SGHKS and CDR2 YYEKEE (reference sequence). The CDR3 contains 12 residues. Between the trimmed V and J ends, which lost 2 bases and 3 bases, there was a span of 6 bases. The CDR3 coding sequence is TGTGCCAGCAGCTTTAATCTCTACGAGCAGTACGTC. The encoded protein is CASSFNLYEQYV.